Below, 25 T cell receptor beta chains from the same sample are listed, as sequenced in a study of identical twins. TCRdb reanalysed the 5' RACE reads using MiXCR and keeps one entry per CDR3 protein. The sample lists fewer than 550,000 distinct CDR3 sequences, around 15% occurring once. These data were also reused for a study on yellow fever vaccine responses in identical twins.

The sequenced sample was CD4+ T cells sorted from blood. These receptors all stem from a woman younger than 30 in good health.

The table lists this clonotype with a few counts. This sequence joins TRBV7-9 and TRBJ2-2; D remains unclear. Looked up from germline, CDR1 is SEHNR and CDR2 is FQNEAQ (reference sequence). The CDR3 runs 14 residues. Trimming left V 5 bases short and J 1 base short, with 8 bases between. The CDR3 coding sequence is TGTGCCAGCAGCGCATGGATGAACACCGGGGAGCTGTTTTTT. Its translation is CASSAWMNTGELFF.

This clonotype was seen a handful of times. Here the CDR3 reads CASSHRDNEQFF. CDR3 DNA sequence: TGTGCCAGCAGTCACCGAGACAATGAGCAGTTCTTC. The chain is built from TRBV6-2 or TRBV6-3 and TRBJ2-1; D uncertain. There are 12 residues in the CDR3. Germline CDR1 MNHEY, CDR2 SVGEGT. Trimming stripped 5 bases from V and 5 bases from J, with 7 bases between.

This clonotype has a handful of counts. V is TRBV6-5 and J is TRBJ1-2, with TRBD1 identical over 9 bases. This CDR3 is 16 amino acids long. The germline CDR1 and CDR2 sequences are MNHEY and SVGAGI. Unmatched junction bases numbered 10, after V lost 3 bases and J lost 5 bases. The CDR3 DNA follows: TGTGCCAGCAGTTATTCCTACAGGGGGCTCGGGTATGGCTACACCTTC. It is translated as CASSYSYRGLGYGYTF.

The V and J genes are TRBV19 and TRBJ1-1, with D maybe TRBD1 (6 bases). In germline, CDR1 is LNHDA, CDR2 SQIVND (reference sequence). CDR3 length: 14 amino acids. V was shortened by 3 bases and J by 4 bases, with 12 bases between the two germline ends. CDR3 DNA sequence: TGTGCCAGTAGTATTAAGGCAGGGGTCACTGAAGCTTTCTTT. Protein product: CASSIKAGVTEAFF.

This clonotype was detected once. The chain uses TRBV23-1 and TRBJ2-7; D may be TRBD2 (6 bases). TRBV23-1 counts as an open reading frame of uncertain function. The CDR3 is 15 residues long. The V gene lost 8 bases and the J gene lost 7 bases, with 24 bases spanning the gap. This CDR3 is CASPFMGGPSGEQYF. In nucleotides, the CDR3 is TGCGCCAGCCCCTTTATGGGAGGCCCCTCGGGGGAGCAGTACTTC.

This clonotype has a handful of counts. J is TRBJ2-5 and V is TRBV5-1, with TRBD2 identical over 7 bases. This CDR3 is built from 14 residues. With V trimmed by 4 bases and J by 2 bases, 5 bases remained unmatched. Germline V lookup: CDR1 SGHRS, CDR2 YFSETQ. CDR3 in amino acids: CASSPGGKQETQYF. DNA of the CDR3: TGCGCCAGCAGCCCCGGGGGGAAACAAGAGACCCAGTACTTC.

This sequence joins TRBV10-3 and TRBJ2-4; D possibly corresponds to TRBD2 (6 bases). This CDR3 is built from 16 residues. V lost 5 bases and J 0 bases, leaving 14 bases between the germline ends. Looked up from germline, CDR1 is ENHRY and CDR2 is SYGVKD. CDR3 amino acids: CAISLLGGLAKNIQYF. The CDR3 nucleotides read TGTGCCATCAGTCTCCTGGGGGGACTAGCCAAAAACATTCAGTACTTC.

This clonotype occurred a few times. The chain couples TRBV5-1 to TRBJ2-3; 8 bases map to TRBD1. In germline, CDR1 is SGHRS, CDR2 YFSETQ. The junction had 4 bases not matched to a gene; V was cut back by 4 bases and J by 0 bases. This CDR3 region has 15 residues. CDR3 in DNA: TGCGCCAGCAGCGACGGGACAGGTAGCACAGATACGCAGTATTTT. Translated: CASSDGTGSTDTQYF.

V and J are TRBV6-4 and TRBJ2-3; the D is unclear. Between the trimmed V and J ends, which lost 2 bases and 6 bases, there was a span of 9 bases. The CDR3 is 13 residues long. The V gene's germline CDR1 is MRHNA and CDR2 SNTAGT. The CDR3 reads CASSDQTGDTQYF. The DNA for the CDR3 is TGTGCCAGCAGTGACCAGACCGGGGATACGCAGTATTTT.

This clonotype was detected a few times. The chain is built from TRBV5-1 and TRBJ1-1; D possibly corresponds to TRBD1 (5 bases). V was clipped by 4 bases and J by 1 base, with 14 bases between them. CDR3 length equals 15 residues. Germline assignment: CDR1 SGHRS and CDR2 YFSETQ. This CDR3 reads CASSAAVRANTEAFF. The CDR3 coding sequence is TGCGCCAGCAGCGCGGCGGTCAGGGCGAACACTGAAGCTTTCTTT.

The CDR3 is CASSYRTGGSTEAFF. The CDR3 nucleotides read TGTGCCAGCAGTTACAGGACAGGGGGTAGTACTGAAGCTTTCTTT. The V call is TRBV6-2 or TRBV6-3, the J call TRBJ1-1; TRBD1 agrees at 10 bases. This CDR3 comprises 15 residues. The ends lost 2 bases at V and 5 bases at J; junction bases unmatched: 5. CDR1 and CDR2 from the germline V gene are MNHEY and SVGEGT.

DNA of the CDR3: TGTGCCAGCAGGCGGGGGACAGAGGGACAGTACGAGCAGTACTTC. It codes for CASRRGTEGQYEQYF. The chain recombines TRBV6-1 with TRBJ2-7; D may correspond to TRBD1 or TRBD2 (7 bases each). The CDR3 spans 15 residues. Trimming pared 6 bases from V and 4 bases from J, leaving 19 bases between. Germline CDR1 is MNHNS and CDR2 is SASEGT.

The rearrangement uses TRBV7-8 and TRBJ1-4; 7 nucleotides agree with TRBD1. Per germline, CDR1 SGHVS and CDR2 FQNEAQ. The CDR3 totals 15 residues. Trimming at V came to 2 bases and at J to 4 bases, leaving 4 bases not matched to a gene. In DNA form, the CDR3 reads TGTGCCAGCAGCTTACAGGGACAGTTTAATGAAAAACTGTTTTTT. This translates into CASSLQGQFNEKLFF.

V and J are TRBV4-2 and TRBJ2-7; D may be TRBD1 (6 bases). Per germline, CDR1 LGHNA and CDR2 YNFKEQ. The CDR3 runs to 15 residues. With 0 bases removed from V and 4 bases from J, the gap between germline ends came to 13 bases. The CDR3 sequence is CASSQDLGQGYEQYF. The CDR3 DNA reads TGTGCCAGCAGCCAAGACCTAGGGCAGGGGTACGAGCAGTACTTC.

This clonotype was counted many times. The chain recombines TRBV4-1 with TRBJ2-3; 9 positions agree with TRBD2. The germline gives CDR1 MGHRA, CDR2 YSYEKL. V trimming: 0 bases; J trimming: 4 bases; junction bases outside the gene matches: 11. CDR3 length equals 18 residues. This chain's CDR3 is CASSQEGFVAGVADTQYF. CDR3 bases: TGCGCCAGCAGCCAAGAAGGTTTCGTAGCGGGAGTAGCAGATACGCAGTATTTT.

Comments on this clonotype: One end of the junction does not line up with germline, which may come from a read error. The chain couples TRBV7-9 to TRBJ1-1; unclear D gene. CDR1 and CDR2 (germline): SEHNR, FQNEAQ (reference sequence). The CDR3 length is 13 residues. The CDR3 nucleotides read TGTGCCAGCATTGGACCGAGGAACACTGAAGTTTTCTTT. This translates into CASIGPRNTEVFF.

This chain uses TRBV12-3 or TRBV12-4 with TRBJ1-5; the D gene is possibly TRBD1 (5 bases). Between the trimmed V and J ends, which lost 4 bases and 5 bases, there was a span of 12 bases. The CDR3 is made up of 14 amino acids. The CDR3 sequence: CASSSTVSYQPQHF. In DNA, the CDR3 is TGTGCCAGCAGTTCGACAGTCTCCTATCAGCCCCAGCATTTT.

The rearrangement uses TRBV7-3 and TRBJ2-3; possibly TRBD1 or TRBD2 for D (7 bases each). The CDR3 totals 16 residues. From germline, CDR1 is SGHTA and CDR2 FQGTGA. The V and J ends lost 5 bases and 5 bases respectively, with 20 bases between them. CDR3 DNA sequence: TGTGCCAGCAGCGCTTACAGGGGAGGGGGAGGAGATACGCAGTATTTT. The encoded protein is CASSAYRGGGGDTQYF. Filled out from reference TRBV7-3 and TRBJ2-3, the complete variable domain reads GAGVSQTPSNKVTEKGKYVELRCDPISGHTALYWYRQSLGQGPEFLIYFQGTGAADDSGLPNDRFFAVRPEGSVSTLKIQRTERGDSAVYLCASSAYRGGGGDTQYFGPGTRLTVL.

The J gene is TRBJ2-5, the V gene TRBV5-1, with D hard to call. V dropped 3 bases and J dropped 5 bases, with 8 bases sitting between them. CDR1 is SGHRS and CDR2 is YFSETQ in the germline V gene. CDR3 size: 12 residues. The CDR3 reads CASSSSVETQYF. In nucleotides, the CDR3 is TGCGCCAGCAGCTCGTCCGTGGAGACCCAGTACTTC.

This clonotype was detected many times. This chain links TRBV5-1 with TRBJ2-1; unclear D gene. V lost 4 bases and J 6 bases, leaving 11 bases between the germline ends. This CDR3 has 13 amino acids. Germline lookup yields CDR1 SGHRS and CDR2 YFSETQ. CDR3 sequence: CASSADLLNEQFF. In DNA, the CDR3 is TGCGCCAGCAGCGCCGACCTCCTCAATGAGCAGTTCTTC.

This clonotype showed up just a few times. The chain couples TRBV7-6 to TRBJ2-5, with D perhaps TRBD2 (6 bases). CDR3 length: 17 residues. Germline V lookup: CDR1 SGHVS, CDR2 FNYEAQ. V was trimmed by 1 base and J by 1 base, leaving 16 bases between them. CDR3 sequence: CASSLGQGGLFQETQYF. Here the CDR3 DNA reads TGTGCCAGCAGCTTAGGGCAGGGAGGCTTATTCCAAGAGACCCAGTACTTC. Full variable domain (rest looked up from reference TRBV7-6 and TRBJ2-5): GAGVSQSPRYKVTKRGQDVALRCDPISGHVSLYWYRQALGQGPEFLTYFNYEAQQDKSGLPNDRFSAERPEGSISTLTIQRTEQRDSAMYRCASSLGQGGLFQETQYFGPGTRLLVL.

This clonotype showed up many times. The chain couples TRBV20-1 to TRBJ1-1, with a weak D call TRBD1 (6 bases). Trimming left V 3 bases short and J 1 base short, with 9 bases between. The CDR3 contains 13 residues. Germline lookup yields CDR1 DFQATT and CDR2 SNEGSKA (reference sequence). Written as DNA, the CDR3 is TGCAGTGCTAGCAGACAGGCGAACACTGAAGCTTTCTTT. It codes for CSASRQANTEAFF.

V and J are TRBV18 and TRBJ2-7; D may correspond to TRBD1 or TRBD2 (6 bases each). V was clipped by 2 bases and J by 6 bases, with 17 bases between them. This CDR3 contains 15 residues. CDR1 is KGHSH, CDR2 LQKENI, per germline. The DNA for the CDR3 is TGTGCCAGCTCACCAGAGGGGGGCATCGGTAGCGAGCAGTACTTC. This encodes CASSPEGGIGSEQYF.

J is TRBJ2-4 and V is TRBV3-1; D may correspond to TRBD1 or TRBD2 (5 bases each). Trimming cost V 5 bases and J 6 bases, with 11 bases left between them. Germline lookup yields CDR1 LGHDT and CDR2 YNNKEL (reference sequence). This CDR3 has 13 residues. The CDR3 nucleotides read TGTGCCAGCAGCTCCGGGACGTCAAACATTCAGTACTTC. Residues: CASSSGTSNIQYF.

J is TRBJ2-7 and V is TRBV11-3; 13 bases line up with TRBD2. This CDR3 has 18 amino acids. The V segment lost 0 bases and the J segment 4 bases; nucleotides outside the gene matches: 9. CDR1 SGHNT and CDR2 YENEEA come from the germline V gene. The CDR3 DNA reads as TGTGCCAGCAGCTTAGAAGCCTGGACTAGCGGGAGTAGGTACGAGCAGTACTTC. It codes for CASSLEAWTSGSRYEQYF.